This TCR beta chain emerged from a study of blood T cell repertoires in COVID-19. This CDR3 is built from 16 residues. CDR1 and CDR2 from the germline V gene are MRHNA and SNTAGT. V was shortened by 5 bases and J by 0 bases, with 13 bases between the two germline ends. Some clones are missing from TCRdb's copy, which holds only in-frame ones; the method was immunoSEQ multiplex PCR. The profile shows 310,000 or so clones, roughly 86% of them singletons. This clone was counted a few times. Sequencing input: peripheral blood. This sequence was found in a woman aged 30 to 39 with COVID-19, enrolled during active disease. The chain is built from TRBV6-4 and TRBJ2-2; weak D call: TRBD2 (6 bases). The CDR3 spells CASSPLPGANTGELFF. CDR3 coding DNA: TGTGCCAGCAGTCCACTACCGGGAGCGAACACCGGGGAGCTGTTTTTT.